One sample yielded the 20 T cell receptor beta chains listed below, sequenced in a study of blood T cells in healthy people across ages. A second PCR of 7 to 11 cycles used a sample-barcoded 5' primer and a J-beta primer mix. TCRdb itself ran the 5' RACE reads through MiXCR, one entry per CDR3 protein. The sample contains 630,000 or so distinct CDR3 sequences, less than 35% of which appear only once. Sequences were obtained from blood. These receptors all stem from a woman aged 80 or older in good health.

On this clonotype: A much larger clone differs from this one at a single base, so this may be a read error. The rearrangement links TRBV29-1 to TRBJ1-2; perhaps TRBD1 as D (6 bases). The CDR3 has 13 amino acids. Germline lookup yields CDR1 SQVTM and CDR2 ANQGSEA. CDR3: CSIETGRGYGYTF. CDR3 bases: TGCAGCATTGAAACGGGCAGGGGCTATGGCTACACCTTC.

This clonotype was counted at least ten times. This may stem from a read error, because a much larger clone lies one nucleotide away. The rearrangement uses TRBV12-3 or TRBV12-4 and TRBJ2-7, with 8 bases matching TRBD2. V lost 5 bases, J lost 4 bases, and 7 bases stayed unmatched. This CDR3 has 14 amino acids. The CDR3 here is CASSRAGALYEQYF. The CDR3 DNA reads as TGTGCCAGCAGTAGAGCGGGGGCCCTTTACGAGCAGTACTTC.

There are many counts of this clonotype. The chain recombines TRBV9 with TRBJ1-1; TRBD1 is a possible D gene (5 bases). The germline gives CDR1 SGDLS, CDR2 YYNGEE. This CDR3 has 15 amino acids. Trimming took 3 bases from V and 1 from J, leaving 13 bases between them. CDR3 region: CASSGGRRANTEAFF. The CDR3 nucleotides read TGTGCCAGCAGCGGGGGGAGGAGAGCGAACACTGAAGCTTTCTTT. The full variable domain, its missing parts supplied by reference TRBV9 and TRBJ1-1, is DSGVTQTPKHLITATGQRVTLRCSPRSGDLSVYWYQQSLDQGLQFLIQYYNGEERAKGNILERFSAQQFPDLHSELNLSSLELGDSALYFCASSGGRRANTEAFFGQGTRLTVV.

The table lists this clonotype with many counts. The chain has TRBV7-9 and TRBJ1-1, with TRBD1 identical over 8 bases. V was clipped by 3 bases and J by 3 bases; unmatched bases: 3. CDR1 is SEHNR, CDR2 FQNEAQ, per germline (reference sequence). The CDR3 covers 14 residues. The CDR3 bases are TGTGCCAGCAGCTTGACAGGGGTCGACACTGAAGCTTTCTTT. Its translation: CASSLTGVDTEAFF. The full variable domain, its missing parts supplied by reference TRBV7-9 and TRBJ1-1, is DTGVSQNPRHKITKRGQNVTFRCDPISEHNRLYWYRQTLGQGPEFLTYFQNEAQLEKSRLLSDRFSAERPKGSFSTLEIQRTEQGDSAMYLCASSLTGVDTEAFFGQGTRLTVV.

This clonotype occurred many times. The chain employs TRBV7-2 and TRBJ2-3; D might be TRBD1 or TRBD2, each matching 6 bases. The germline gives CDR1 SGHTA, CDR2 FQGNSA. CDR3 size: 17 residues. The germline V and J ends were trimmed by 0 bases and 0 bases, with 13 bases remaining between them. The DNA for the CDR3 is TGTGCCAGCAGCTTAGCGATGGGGGGCGGAAGCACAGATACGCAGTATTTT. As protein: CASSLAMGGGSTDTQYF. The full variable domain, completed using reference TRBV7-2 and TRBJ2-3, is GAGVSQSPSNKVTEKGKDVELRCDPISGHTALYWYRQSLGQGLEFLIYFQGNSAPDKSGLPSDRFSAERTGGSVSTLTIQRTQQEDSAVYLCASSLAMGGGSTDTQYFGPGTRLTVL.

This clonotype has more than one count but fewer than ten. The chain carries TRBV27 and TRBJ1-6; D not resolved. There are 13 residues in the CDR3. Germline V gives CDR1 MNHEY, CDR2 SMNVEV (reference sequence). The V end lost 2 bases, the J end lost 8 bases, and 7 bases lay between the germline ends. CDR3 sequence (DNA): TGTGCCAGCAGTTTACTTGGGGATTCACCCCTCCACTTT. Amino acid sequence: CASSLLGDSPLHF.

This rearrangement joins TRBV11-2 to TRBJ2-1; possibly TRBD1 for D (5 bases). Germline V gene sequence: CDR1 SGHAT, CDR2 FQNNGV. V lost 6 bases to trimming and J lost 1 base, with 13 bases between them. CDR3 size: 15 residues. CDR3 coding DNA: TGTGCCAGCAGATCTGGCAGGGTGTCCTACAATGAGCAGTTCTTC. Its translation is CASRSGRVSYNEQFF.

The chain employs TRBV4-1 and TRBJ2-7; 7 bases align to TRBD1. Germline values: CDR1 MGHRA, CDR2 YSYEKL. V shed 0 bases and J 3 bases; nucleotides not matched to a gene: 17. The CDR3 runs 19 residues. The CDR3 sequence: CASSQDPASDTGQIYEQYF. CDR3 sequence (DNA): TGCGCCAGCAGCCAAGATCCGGCGTCAGACACGGGACAGATCTACGAGCAGTACTTC.

This clonotype was picked up many times. The rearrangement uses TRBV28 and TRBJ2-3, with TRBD2 as a possible D gene (7 bases). Germline V CDR1 and CDR2: MDHEN, SYDVKM. V gave up 7 bases and J gave up 6 bases, with 26 bases separating them. The CDR3 consists of 17 residues. CDR3 DNA sequence: TGTGCCAGCACCCCCTTAGGGGGGGCTGCCCAGATGGATACGCAGTATTTT. Its translation: CASTPLGGAAQMDTQYF.

The chain is built from TRBV5-4 and TRBJ2-3; 10 bases agree with TRBD1. Per germline, CDR1 SGHNT and CDR2 YYREEE (reference sequence). After removal of 2 bases from V and 4 bases from J, the junction contained 7 bases not matched to a gene. The CDR3 has 16 residues. As DNA, the CDR3 is TGTGCCAGCAGCTTCCCGGGACAGGGGATTTCAGATACGCAGTATTTT. Its protein product is CASSFPGQGISDTQYF.

This clonotype showed up many times. The CDR3 is CASSLRANYGYTF. The CDR3 coding sequence is TGTGCCAGCAGTTTAAGGGCTAACTATGGCTACACCTTC. The chain recombines TRBV28 with TRBJ1-2, with no clear D. Germline CDR1 is MDHEN and CDR2 is SYDVKM. The CDR3 is 13 amino acids. V gave up 2 bases and J gave up 0 bases, with 4 bases separating them.

J is TRBJ1-6 and V is TRBV6-6; the match to TRBD1 covers 7 bases. Trimming took 0 bases from V and 11 from J; bases not matched to a gene: 4. The CDR3 covers 14 residues. Per the germline V gene, CDR1 is MNHNY and CDR2 is SVGAGI (reference sequence). CDR3 protein: CASSYSTGWTPLHF. DNA of the CDR3: TGTGCCAGCAGTTACTCGACAGGGTGGACACCCCTCCACTTT.

In this sample, this clonotype turned up many times. The rearrangement links TRBV18 to TRBJ2-7; 7 bases fit TRBD2. The germline V gene encodes CDR1 KGHSH and CDR2 LQKENI. The ends lost 4 bases at V and 6 bases at J; junction bases unmatched: 9. The CDR3 covers 14 residues. In DNA form, the CDR3 reads TGTGCCAGCTCACTCCAGCGGGGCCAGGGCGAGCAGTACTTC. This translates into CASSLQRGQGEQYF.

This clonotype showed up just a few times. This clone may be a read error of a much larger clone one base away. The V gene is TRBV20-1, the J gene TRBJ2-7; D tentatively reads TRBD1 or TRBD2 (5 bases each). CDR3 length: 13 amino acids. Looked up from germline, CDR1 is DFQATT and CDR2 is SNEGSKA (reference sequence). The CDR3: CSAPRDGSYERYF. For the CDR3, the DNA is TGCAGTGCCCCCCGGGACGGTTCCTACGAGCGGTACTTC.

V is TRBV28 and J is TRBJ1-2; maybe TRBD1 (6 bases). Trimming cost V 3 bases and J 2 bases, with 10 bases left between them. This CDR3 has 14 residues. Germline V gives CDR1 MDHEN, CDR2 SYDVKM. CDR3 amino acids: CASSLAGDNYGYTF. CDR3 sequence (DNA): TGTGCCAGCAGTTTGGCAGGGGACAACTATGGCTACACCTTC.

The chain joins TRBV19 to TRBJ1-6; tentatively, D is TRBD1 (6 bases). Trimming shortened V by 10 bases and J by 9 bases, and 16 bases separated the two germline ends. CDR1 LNHDA and CDR2 SQIVND come from the germline V gene (reference sequence). The CDR3 consists of 13 residues. The CDR3 DNA follows: TGTGCCACCTCGGACAGCTTTTCTTCACCCCTCCACTTT. Amino acid sequence: CATSDSFSSPLHF.

Ten or more counts support this clonotype. The V call is TRBV20-1, the J call TRBJ2-7; TRBD2 matches 7 bases. The junction had 7 bases not matched to a gene; V was cut back by 2 bases and J by 6 bases. CDR1 is DFQATT, CDR2 SNEGSKA, per germline (reference sequence). The CDR3 is 13 amino acids. CDR3 sequence: CSARPGGSGEQYF. The CDR3, as DNA: TGCAGTGCTAGACCGGGGGGAAGCGGCGAGCAGTACTTC.

The chain links TRBV6-6 to TRBJ2-1; D is unresolved. Germline assignment: CDR1 MNHNY and CDR2 SVGAGI (reference sequence). V was cut by 6 bases and J by 8 bases, with 20 bases left in between. This CDR3 spans 15 amino acids. The CDR3 protein is CASSADGFFYDEQFF. CDR3 bases: TGTGCCAGCAGCGCCGACGGATTCTTTTACGATGAGCAGTTCTTC.

This clonotype was seen ten or more times. The rearrangement links TRBV6-1 to TRBJ2-3; D possibly corresponds to TRBD2 (6 bases). Trimming left V 4 bases short and J 3 bases short, with 14 bases between. The V gene's germline CDR1 is MNHNS and CDR2 SASEGT. There are 15 residues in the CDR3. This CDR3 reads CASSAQGRGTDTQYF. DNA for the CDR3: TGTGCCAGCAGTGCCCAGGGTCGGGGGACAGATACGCAGTATTTT.

A few counts support this clonotype. The chain joins TRBV11-2 to TRBJ1-5, with D uncertain. V was clipped by 1 base and J by 5 bases, with 6 bases between them. CDR3 length equals 13 residues. Germline values: CDR1 SGHAT, CDR2 FQNNGV. The CDR3 loop reads CASSLASHQPQHF. The CDR3 DNA reads TGTGCCAGCAGCTTAGCTTCCCATCAGCCCCAGCATTTT.